This T cell receptor (beta chain) was observed in a study of blood T cell repertoires in COVID-19. Overall study context: Both acute and convalescent COVID-19 samples were obtained from the United States, Italy and Spain.

Looked up from germline, CDR1 is MNHNY and CDR2 is SVGAGI (reference sequence). V was cut by 5 bases and J by 1 base, with 18 bases left in between. This CDR3 has 17 amino acids. Authors' data handling: Reference gene primers were amplified, and this amplification served to estimate nucleated cell counts. The assay was immunoSEQ multiplex PCR, and TCRdb's table has in-frame clones only and misses some. That table is the source of V, J and clone size, and D and trimming were worked out from the DNA. The table records approximately 60,000 clones, 85% to 90% of them present only once. The source is a man in his fifties or sixties with active COVID-19. Material for sequencing was peripheral blood. The V gene is TRBV6-6, the J gene TRBJ2-4; the D is unclear. This CDR3 reads CASSPTGRVTAKNIQYF. CDR3 bases: TGTGCCAGCAGTCCAACGGGTCGGGTAACTGCCAAAAACATTCAGTACTTC.